The 9 T cell receptor beta chains in this list originate from one sample, sequenced in a study of T and B cells in COVID-19 patients. TRB rearrangements were amplified by multiplex PCR with BIOMED2 TRB-A/B primers. TCRdb re-derived calls from the multiplex PCR reads in MiXCR, one entry per CDR3 protein. The sample has 8,000 to 10,000 distinct CDR3 sequences, around 28% seen once. Blood genomic DNA input for TRB amplification was 250-500 ng. The sample comprised blood. The receptors were sampled from a human donor who had recovered from COVID-19.

The V and J genes are TRBV5-4 and TRBJ1-1; D is ambiguous. V was shortened by 0 bases and J by 1 base, with 10 bases between the two germline ends. Per germline, CDR1 SGHNT and CDR2 YYREEE (reference sequence). This CDR3 region has 15 residues. The CDR3 reads CASSLAAGENTEAFF. CDR3 DNA sequence: TGTGCCAGCAGCTTGGCCGCCGGTGAGAACACTGAAGCTTTCTTT.

This clonotype was recorded a few times. The chain recombines TRBV7-2 with TRBJ2-1, with D hard to call. The CDR3 runs to 14 residues. V was clipped by 2 bases and J by 6 bases, with 11 bases between them. The V gene's germline CDR1 is SGHTA and CDR2 FQGNSA. The CDR3 here is CASSLRQAGNEQFF. CDR3 nucleotides: TGTGCCAGCAGCTTACGCCAAGCCGGCAATGAGCAGTTCTTC.

About this clonotype itself: A read error may explain this, as a much larger clone is one base away. CDR3 DNA sequence: TGTGCCTGGAGAATACTAGATACGCAGTATTTT. This gives the protein CAWRILDTQYF. The chain links TRBV30 to TRBJ2-3; the D is unclear. From germline, CDR1 is GTSNPN and CDR2 SVGIG (reference sequence). The CDR3 contains 11 residues. V was trimmed by 3 bases and J by 5 bases, leaving 6 bases between them.

As for this clonotype: This CDR3 fails to terminate in the conserved phenylalanine or tryptophan, so it likely reflects a read error. The DNA is omitted, as the CDR3 cannot be located on it reliably, and the CDR3 follows TCRdb's listing. The chain carries TRBV7-2 and TRBJ2-1. Germline assignment: CDR1 SGHTA and CDR2 FQGNSA. 9 amino acids form the CDR3, both terminal residues included. CDR3 sequence reads: CDSSPDAVI.

This chain uses TRBV5-1 with TRBJ1-1, with D perhaps TRBD1 (6 bases). The length of the CDR3 is 14 residues. Germline V gives CDR1 SGHRS, CDR2 YFSETQ. Trimming removed 3 bases from V and 4 bases from J, with 13 bases in between. CDR3 in amino acids: CASSSYGQSTEAFF. Written as DNA, the CDR3 is TGCGCCAGCAGCTCCTACGGACAGTCCACTGAAGCTTTCTTT.

Concerning this clonotype: The junction does not match germline at one end; this may be a read error. The V and J genes are TRBV5-4 and TRBJ2-3; 11 bases agree with TRBD1. This CDR3 comprises 15 residues. Germline V gene sequence: CDR1 SGHNT, CDR2 YYREEE (reference sequence). CDR3 sequence: CASSSGQGAGDTQYF. The CDR3 nucleotides are TGCGCCAGCAGCTCCGGACAGGGGGCCGGGGATACGCAGTATTTT.

This clonotype is judged medium-sized. The chain couples TRBV19 to TRBJ1-5, with 7 bases fitting TRBD1. J was trimmed by 7 bases and V by 5 bases; bases with no gene match: 8. The CDR3 is 14 residues long. Germline V CDR1 and CDR2: LNHDA, SQIVND (reference sequence). The CDR3 is CASSGEGQRQPQHF. The CDR3 coding sequence is TGTGCCAGTAGTGGGGAGGGACAGAGGCAGCCCCAGCATTTT.

This clonotype is judged hyperexpanded. CDR3 DNA sequence: TGTGCCAGCAGCCCCACGACAGGGTTTGTCCAAGAGACCCAGTACTTC. Protein: CASSPTTGFVQETQYF. The chain is built from TRBV7-6 and TRBJ2-5; 7 nucleotides line up with TRBD1. The CDR3 is 16 residues long. Germline values: CDR1 SGHVS, CDR2 FNYEAQ. V lost 5 bases, J lost 1 base, and 10 bases stayed unmatched.

The V call is TRBV28, the J call TRBJ2-1, with 10 bases lining up with TRBD2. The J segment lost 10 bases and the V segment lost 7 bases, leaving 16 bases of the junction unmatched. The CDR3 spans 16 residues. Germline CDR1 MDHEN, CDR2 SYDVKM. In DNA form, the CDR3 reads TGTGCCAGCACCAGGGGTACCTTAGCGGGAGGAGTCGAGCAGTTCTTC. Translated: CASTRGTLAGGVEQFF.